These 22 T cell receptor beta chains were sequenced from one sample in a study of blood T cell repertoires in COVID-19 (dated by TCRdb to about 2020). The method was the immunoSEQ multiplex PCR assay. Imported from immuneACCESS, the table was reduced by TCRdb to in-frame sequences with V and J called. These copies leave out some clones; in studies compared against another copy, an unresolved V gene accounts for under half, and the cause of the remainder is not known. For this sample there are 110,000 to 150,000 clones; 81% appear just once. The ten top clones hold 7% to 10% of the sample. The sequenced sample consisted of peripheral blood. All receptors come from a human donor in a cohort sampled during active COVID-19.

The rearrangement links TRBV4-1 to TRBJ1-4, with 11 bases identical to TRBD1. Trimming at V came to 0 bases and at J to 7 bases, leaving 1 base not matched to a gene. The CDR3 is 15 amino acids. Germline values: CDR1 MGHRA, CDR2 YSYEKL. The CDR3 sequence is CASSQDGTGGEKLFF. In DNA, the CDR3 is TGCGCCAGCAGCCAAGATGGGACAGGGGGTGAAAAACTGTTTTTT.

CDR3 DNA: TGTGCCAGCAGCTCCTGGACTACCCACACCGGGGAGCTGTTTTTT. Translation gives CASSSWTTHTGELFF. This chain uses TRBV7-3 with TRBJ2-2; D is possibly TRBD2 (6 bases). This CDR3 spans 15 amino acids. Looked up from germline, CDR1 is SGHTA and CDR2 is FQGTGA. V shed 4 bases and J shed 3 bases, with 12 bases lying between them.

The rearrangement uses TRBV4-2 and TRBJ2-7; 12 bases map to TRBD2. The CDR3 spans 15 residues. V shed 2 bases and J 4 bases; nucleotides not matched to a gene: 3. The V gene's germline CDR1 is LGHNA and CDR2 YNFKEQ. CDR3 loop: CASSQLAGGPYEQYF. CDR3 DNA sequence: TGTGCCAGCAGCCAACTAGCGGGAGGGCCTTACGAGCAGTACTTC.

J is TRBJ2-5 and V is TRBV11-3; TRBD2 might be the D (6 bases). The CDR3 length is 14 residues. Germline CDR1 reads SGHNT; CDR2 reads YENEEA. Trimming cost V 5 bases and J 5 bases, with 15 bases left between them. The CDR3 region is CASSPRRGWETQYF. The CDR3 DNA reads TGTGCCAGCAGCCCTCGGAGGGGTTGGGAGACCCAGTACTTC.

The V call is TRBV4-3, the J call TRBJ2-7; D is possibly TRBD1 (6 bases). From germline, CDR1 is LGHNA and CDR2 YSLEER. V lost 0 bases and J 2 bases, leaving 14 bases between the germline ends. The CDR3 runs to 16 residues. In DNA, the CDR3 is TGCGCCAGCAGCCAAGATAGCACAGGGACCACCTACGAGCAGTACTTC. Translated: CASSQDSTGTTYEQYF.

The chain recombines TRBV11-1 with TRBJ2-4; D is ambiguous. CDR1 SGHAT and CDR2 FQDESV come from the germline V gene (reference sequence). CDR3 length: 15 residues. The V gene lost 0 bases and the J gene lost 0 bases, with 6 bases spanning the gap. CDR3 sequence (DNA): TGTGCCAGCAGCTTAGCAGCCTTAGCCAAAAACATTCAGTACTTC. It translates to CASSLAALAKNIQYF.

The sample holds many counts of this clone. The chain recombines TRBV27 with TRBJ1-1; D might be TRBD1 (5 bases). This CDR3 has 14 residues. Germline V CDR1 and CDR2: MNHEY, SMNVEV (reference sequence). Trimming pared 2 bases from V and 1 base from J, leaving 8 bases between. The CDR3 sequence is CASSLNGQNTEAFF. The CDR3 DNA reads as TGTGCCAGCAGTTTAAATGGACAGAACACTGAAGCTTTCTTT.

The chain links TRBV24-1 to TRBJ2-2; maybe TRBD1 (6 bases). The CDR3 totals 14 residues. Germline V gene data show CDR1 as KGHDR and CDR2 as SFDVKD. The V gene lost 8 bases and the J gene lost 3 bases, with 12 bases spanning the gap. This chain's CDR3 is CATNGQPHTGELFF. Written as DNA, the CDR3 is TGTGCCACCAATGGACAGCCCCACACCGGGGAGCTGTTTTTT.

The genes are TRBV24-1 and TRBJ2-7; 7 bases line up with TRBD1. The germline V gene encodes CDR1 KGHDR and CDR2 SFDVKD. This CDR3 contains 18 residues. J lost 6 bases, V lost 6 bases, and 22 bases had no gene match. The CDR3 is CATSFAELRDRPEGEQYF. DNA for the CDR3: TGTGCCACCAGTTTTGCAGAACTCCGGGACAGACCCGAGGGCGAGCAGTACTTC.

Comments on this clone: The sample has other DNA sequences that encode this CDR3 too. The chain recombines TRBV7-9 with TRBJ2-3; 10 nucleotides agree with TRBD2. J lost 1 base, V lost 1 base, and 2 bases had no gene match. Germline loops: CDR1 SEHNR, CDR2 FQNEAQ (reference sequence). The length of the CDR3 is 16 residues. CDR3 bases: TGTGCCAGCAGCTTAGGCCTAGCGGGAGGCACAGATACGCAGTATTTT. Translated: CASSLGLAGGTDTQYF.

V and J are TRBV7-3 and TRBJ2-7; 7 positions agree with TRBD2. The CDR3 spans 13 residues. V gave up 5 bases and J gave up 6 bases; unmatched junction bases: 7. The germline V gene has CDR1 SGHTA and CDR2 FQGTGA. The CDR3 here is CASSPGLVGEQYF. CDR3 sequence (DNA): TGTGCCAGCAGCCCTGGACTAGTGGGCGAGCAGTACTTC.

This chain uses TRBV12-3 or TRBV12-4 with TRBJ1-2; 7 bases match TRBD1. After removal of 6 bases from V and 8 bases from J, the junction contained 6 bases not matched to a gene. This CDR3 comprises 12 residues. As DNA, the CDR3 is TGTGCCAGCAGCCTACGACAGGGCGGCTACACCTTC. It yields the protein CASSLRQGGYTF.

This sequence joins TRBV28 and TRBJ1-5; TRBD1 matches 9 bases. The CDR3 extends over 14 amino acids. Trimming removed 7 bases from V and 5 bases from J; junction bases left unmatched: 6. The V gene's germline CDR1 is MDHEN and CDR2 SYDVKM. For the CDR3, the DNA is TGTGCCAGCACTTCGGGACAGGGCCATCAGCCCCAGCATTTT. It encodes CASTSGQGHQPQHF.

The chain recombines TRBV11-2 with TRBJ2-1; D not certain. The CDR3 length is 14 residues. V lost 1 base and J 0 bases, leaving 4 bases between the germline ends. Per germline, CDR1 SGHAT and CDR2 FQNNGV. CDR3 sequence: CASSLASSYNEQFF. CDR3 nucleotide sequence: TGTGCCAGCAGCTTAGCGAGCTCCTACAATGAGCAGTTCTTC.

This rearrangement joins TRBV6-6 to TRBJ1-3; TRBD1 matches at 8 bases. V shed 2 bases, J shed 2 bases, and the junction held 5 bases outside the gene matches. CDR1 and CDR2 from the germline V gene are MNHNY and SVGAGI (reference sequence). The CDR3 sequence is 16 residues long. The CDR3 coding sequence is TGTGCCAGCAGTTACAAGGACAGGGTCACTGGAAACACCATATATTTT. Translating it yields CASSYKDRVTGNTIYF.

This clone occurred once. The chain carries TRBV28 and TRBJ2-5; maybe TRBD1 (7 bases). CDR1 is MDHEN and CDR2 is SYDVKM in the germline V gene. V lost 5 bases and J 4 bases, leaving 17 bases between the germline ends. The CDR3 extends over 15 amino acids. The CDR3 reads CASSLPTGRGETQYF. The DNA for the CDR3 is TGTGCCAGCAGTCTCCCGACAGGGCGGGGAGAGACCCAGTACTTC.

The chain uses TRBV6-5 and TRBJ2-1; 13 positions agree with TRBD2. Trimming removed 4 bases from V and 14 bases from J; junction bases left unmatched: 11. Germline V lookup: CDR1 MNHEY, CDR2 SVGAGI. There are 15 residues in the CDR3. The chain's CDR3 is CASSSPTSGRAGEFF. Here the CDR3 DNA reads TGTGCCAGCAGTTCCCCTACTAGCGGGAGGGCCGGTGAGTTCTTC.

The chain recombines TRBV4-2 with TRBJ2-5, with TRBD1 matching over 7 bases. CDR1 is LGHNA and CDR2 is YNFKEQ in the germline V gene. This CDR3 comprises 15 residues. With V trimmed by 1 base and J by 0 bases, 2 bases remained unmatched. CDR3 amino acids: CASSQGGTDQETQYF. CDR3 coding DNA: TGTGCCAGCAGCCAAGGGGGGACAGACCAAGAGACCCAGTACTTC.

This clone was found once. CDR3: CASSTMGLADKSSGANVLTF. CDR3 nucleotide sequence: TGTGCCAGCAGCACCATGGGACTAGCGGATAAGAGCTCTGGGGCCAACGTCCTGACTTTC. The V call is TRBV28, the J call TRBJ2-6; 11 bases are shared with TRBD2. This CDR3 has 20 residues. Per the germline V gene, CDR1 is MDHEN and CDR2 is SYDVKM. V trimming: 6 bases; J trimming: 0 bases; junction bases outside the gene matches: 13. Variable domain in full (rest from reference TRBV28 and TRBJ2-6): DVKVTQSSRYLVKRTGEKVFLECVQDMDHENMFWYRQDPGLGLRLIYFSYDVKMKEKGDIPEGYSVSREKKERFSLILESASTNQTSMYLCASSTMGLADKSSGANVLTFGAGSRLTVL.

The J gene is TRBJ2-7, the V gene TRBV5-1; 9 bases are a match to TRBD1. The CDR3 is 16 residues long. V was clipped by 0 bases and J by 2 bases; unmatched bases: 6. Germline CDR1 is SGHRS and CDR2 is YFSETQ. In nucleotides, the CDR3 is TGCGCCAGCAGCTTGGTTGGGACAGGGAGTACCTACGAGCAGTACTTC. Translation gives CASSLVGTGSTYEQYF.

The chain recombines TRBV2 with TRBJ2-7; TRBD1 aligns across 7 bases. V was clipped by 8 bases and J by 3 bases; unmatched bases: 7. CDR3 length: 13 residues. CDR1 is SNHLY, CDR2 FYNNEI, per germline. The DNA of the CDR3 is TGTGCCAGCCTCGACAGGGTTCGCTACGAGCAGTACTTC. Amino acids: CASLDRVRYEQYF.

This clone was picked up a small number of times. The V and J genes are TRBV24-1 and TRBJ2-2; possible D gene TRBD2, 6 bases. V was cut by 5 bases and J by 5 bases, with 14 bases left in between. The CDR3 totals 15 residues. Looked up from germline, CDR1 is KGHDR and CDR2 is SFDVKD. The CDR3 sequence is CATSVGGGRTGELFF. The CDR3 coding sequence is TGTGCCACCAGTGTCGGGGGAGGTAGAACCGGGGAGCTGTTTTTT.